One and the same sample provided the 15 T cell receptor beta chains below, sequenced in a study of OX40 agonist ivuxolimab in advanced cancers. Some clones are missing from TCRdb's copy, which holds only in-frame ones; the method was immunoSEQ multiplex PCR. The sample carries about 73,000 clones, 80% to 95% recorded once. The specimen comprised CD4+ or CD8+ T cells sorted from blood, sampled in a trial of the OX40 agonist ivuxolimab. The source is an adult with an advanced solid tumor such as melanoma, head and neck, liver or kidney cancer.

V usage is TRBV7-2 and J usage is TRBJ1-4, with D perhaps matching TRBD1 (5 bases). This CDR3 has 18 residues. V lost 0 bases to trimming and J lost 8 bases, with 22 bases between them. CDR1 and CDR2 (germline): SGHTA, FQGNSA. The CDR3 sequence: CASSLAGSRGQIWEKLFF. CDR3 nucleotides: TGTGCCAGCAGCTTAGCAGGGAGTAGGGGCCAAATATGGGAAAAACTGTTTTTT. Based on the CDR3 plus reference TRBV7-2 and TRBJ1-4, the full variable domain is GAGVSQSPSNKVTEKGKDVELRCDPISGHTALYWYRQSLGQGLEFLIYFQGNSAPDKSGLPSDRFSAERTGGSVSTLTIQRTQQEDSAVYLCASSLAGSRGQIWEKLFFGSGTQLSVL.

This chain connects TRBV28 to TRBJ2-1, with D perhaps matching TRBD1 (6 bases). The CDR3 has 13 residues. The germline V gene encodes CDR1 MDHEN and CDR2 SYDVKM. V was shortened by 4 bases and J by 7 bases, with 11 bases between the two germline ends. CDR3 sequence (DNA): TGTGCCAGCAGTTCGCACAGGGTAAATGAGCAGTTCTTC. Its translation is CASSSHRVNEQFF.

This clone was found a few times. The J gene is TRBJ2-7, the V gene TRBV19; D may correspond to TRBD1 or TRBD2 (5 bases each). The V end was cut by 3 bases, the J end by 3 bases, with 12 bases between. The CDR3 consists of 14 residues. Germline V lookup: CDR1 LNHDA, CDR2 SQIVND (reference sequence). The chain's CDR3 is CASSIGTRGYEQYF. The CDR3 DNA follows: TGTGCCAGTAGTATTGGGACGAGGGGCTACGAGCAGTACTTC. Together with reference TRBV19 and TRBJ2-7, the CDR3 gives the full variable domain: DGGITQSPKYLFRKEGQNVTLSCEQNLNHDAMYWYRQDPGQGLRLIYYSQIVNDFQKGDIAEGYSVSREKKESFPLTVTSAQKNPTAFYLCASSIGTRGYEQYFGPGTRLTVT.

CDR3 nucleotide sequence: TGCGCCAGCAGCCAATCTACAGGGAATAACTATGGCTACACCTTC. Translation gives CASSQSTGNNYGYTF. The chain has TRBV4-3 and TRBJ1-2, with D perhaps matching TRBD1 (6 bases). Germline CDR1 LGHNA, CDR2 YSLEER. The CDR3 consists of 15 residues. V was cut by 2 bases and J by 1 base, with 11 bases left in between.

The V and J genes are TRBV5-1 and TRBJ2-7; the D call may be TRBD1 or TRBD2 (5 bases each). This CDR3 comprises 16 residues. Germline-derived CDR1 and CDR2 are SGHRS and YFSETQ. The germline V and J ends were trimmed by 0 bases and 6 bases, with 19 bases remaining between them. CDR3 sequence: CASSLGEGRGSGEQYF. CDR3 nucleotides: TGCGCCAGCAGCTTGGGTGAGGGAAGGGGTTCGGGCGAGCAGTACTTC.

The V gene is TRBV29-1, the J gene TRBJ2-5; 9 nucleotides align to TRBD1. CDR3 length: 14 residues. After removal of 7 bases from V and 4 bases from J, the junction contained 10 bases not matched to a gene. Germline V gene lookup returns CDR1 SQVTM and CDR2 ANQGSEA. CDR3 sequence: CSGGDRAVVETQYF. CDR3 nucleotides: TGCAGCGGGGGGGACAGGGCAGTGGTAGAGACCCAGTACTTC.

CDR3 sequence: CASSSGSAASGNTIYF. CDR3 DNA: TGCGCCAGCAGCTCCGGATCAGCTGCCTCTGGAAACACCATATATTTT. This chain uses TRBV5-1 with TRBJ1-3; D gene uncertain. The germline V gene has CDR1 SGHRS and CDR2 YFSETQ. This CDR3 region has 16 residues. The ends were cut back, 3 bases at V and 0 bases at J, with 13 bases in the middle.

This chain links TRBV19 with TRBJ2-4; D might be TRBD1 (5 bases). V lost 3 bases and J lost 3, with 12 bases in between. The length of the CDR3 is 15 residues. Germline CDR1 LNHDA, CDR2 SQIVND (reference sequence). The CDR3 loop is CASSMTQGGKNIQYF. The DNA for the CDR3 is TGTGCCAGTAGTATGACTCAGGGTGGCAAAAACATTCAGTACTTC.

The chain has TRBV5-5 and TRBJ2-3, with 14 bases matching TRBD2. The CDR3 has 16 residues. Germline V gene lookup returns CDR1 SGHKS and CDR2 YYEKEE (reference sequence). Unmatched junction bases numbered 13, after V lost 4 bases and J lost 12 bases. CDR3 residues: CASSPGLAGAGGVQYF. Written as DNA, the CDR3 is TGTGCCAGCAGCCCGGGACTAGCGGGAGCCGGGGGGGTCCAGTATTTT.

The rearrangement joins TRBV7-2 to TRBJ2-5, with TRBD2 identical over 14 bases. This CDR3 comprises 14 residues. CDR1 is SGHTA and CDR2 is FQGNSA in the germline V gene. V was pared by 4 bases and J by 11 bases, with 6 bases of the junction left unmatched. The CDR3: CASSSGTSGSEQYF. The CDR3 DNA follows: TGTGCCAGCAGCTCCGGGACTAGCGGGAGTGAGCAGTACTTC.

This clone occurred once. The gene calls are TRBV5-6 and TRBJ1-3; tentatively, D is TRBD1 (6 bases). The CDR3 loop spans 16 amino acids. V dropped 0 bases and J dropped 0 bases, with 10 bases sitting between them. Germline lookup yields CDR1 SGHDT and CDR2 YYEEEE. CDR3 nucleotide sequence: TGTGCCAGCAGCTTGGTGACAGGCACCTCTGGAAACACCATATATTTT. Its protein product is CASSLVTGTSGNTIYF.

The chain recombines TRBV11-2 with TRBJ1-2, with D perhaps TRBD1 (6 bases). The CDR3 spans 14 residues. From germline, CDR1 is SGHAT and CDR2 FQNNGV. Trimming cost V 1 base and J 4 bases, with 10 bases left between them. The CDR3 DNA reads TGTGCCAGCAGCTTAGGGGGGGCCCGCTATGGCTACACCTTC. It codes for CASSLGGARYGYTF.

This clone was recorded a few times. The V gene is TRBV11-3, the J gene TRBJ2-5; TRBD2 matches at 7 bases. The germline gives CDR1 SGHNT, CDR2 YENEEA. The CDR3 spans 15 residues. V gave up 1 base and J gave up 2 bases; unmatched junction bases: 4. The CDR3: CASSLGLAEQETQYF. CDR3 sequence (DNA): TGTGCCAGCAGCTTAGGTCTAGCGGAGCAAGAGACCCAGTACTTC.

This chain links TRBV11-3 with TRBJ2-1, with 8 nucleotides matching TRBD2. CDR3 size: 14 residues. The germline CDR1 and CDR2 sequences are SGHNT and YENEEA. J lost 8 bases, V lost 5 bases, and 8 bases had no gene match. The CDR3 loop is CASSPRGGLDEQFF. In DNA form, the CDR3 reads TGTGCCAGCAGCCCTCGGGGGGGGCTGGATGAGCAGTTCTTC.

This sequence joins TRBV6-5 and TRBJ2-7, with 7 nucleotides matching TRBD1. The CDR3 is 13 amino acids. J lost 2 bases, V lost 5 bases, and 3 bases had no gene match. Germline loops: CDR1 MNHEY, CDR2 SVGAGI. This chain's CDR3 is CASSQGTAYEQYF. CDR3 DNA sequence: TGTGCCAGCAGTCAAGGGACAGCCTACGAGCAGTACTTC.